The 4 T cell receptor beta chains reported below all come from one sample, sequenced in a study of cytomegalovirus exposure and HLA in healthy donors. Vbeta (60) and Jbeta (13) primers were used in the PCR. Measured with immunoSEQ multiplex PCR; TCRdb has only the in-frame clones, and not every one. In the table there are over 85,000 clones, 65% to 85% of which are singletons. The sample taken for sequencing was PBMCs. The receptors here all came from a man younger than 40 in good health and CMV-seropositive.

This chain joins TRBV27 and TRBJ2-1; 7 bases align to TRBD1. This CDR3 spans 13 amino acids. V lost 6 bases to trimming and J lost 4 bases; unmatched junction nucleotides: 3. Germline CDR1 reads MNHEY; CDR2 reads SMNVEV (reference sequence). The CDR3 DNA follows: TGTGCCAGCAGCACAGGGGATTACAATGAGCAGTTCTTC. The encoded protein is CASSTGDYNEQFF.

The chain couples TRBV19 to TRBJ2-1, with D perhaps matching TRBD1 (5 bases). Trimming shortened V by 0 bases and J by 4 bases, and 10 bases separated the two germline ends. Germline V gives CDR1 LNHDA, CDR2 SQIVND (reference sequence). The CDR3 is made up of 15 amino acids. CDR3 region: CASSIDPAGYNEQFF. CDR3 sequence (DNA): TGTGCCAGTAGTATAGATCCGGCAGGGTACAATGAGCAGTTCTTC.

The chain is built from TRBV14 and TRBJ2-6, with D possibly matching TRBD1 (6 bases). Per the germline V gene, CDR1 is SGHDN and CDR2 is FVKESK. V was pared by 3 bases and J by 0 bases, with 12 bases between. The CDR3 is made up of 17 amino acids. The CDR3 is CASSHRHRASGANVLTF. CDR3 coding DNA: TGTGCCAGCAGCCATCGACACAGGGCCTCTGGGGCCAACGTCCTGACTTTC.

The chain carries TRBV14 and TRBJ2-7, with D unresolved. Germline V gives CDR1 SGHDN, CDR2 FVKESK. The CDR3 is 15 amino acids. V shed 1 base and J shed 6 bases, with 16 bases lying between them. This CDR3 reads CASSQAGQEIAEQYF. CDR3 DNA: TGTGCCAGCAGCCAAGCAGGTCAAGAGATCGCCGAGCAGTACTTC.